This T cell receptor beta chain was found in a study of cytomegalovirus exposure and HLA in healthy donors. Whole-study results and caveats: There was a cluster of highly shared sequence variants that was likely a sequencing artifact.

Notes on this clone: What it binds is unknown. This sample includes further DNA sequences coding for the same CDR3.

The CDR3 is 14 residues long. CDR1 is SGHRS, CDR2 YFSETQ, per germline. Trimming pared 0 bases from V and 6 bases from J, leaving 10 bases between. The PCR contained 60 Vbeta and 13 Jbeta primers. The method was immunoSEQ multiplex PCR; TCRdb's version includes in-frame clones alone and lacks a portion of them. The sample records some 160,000 clones, around 79% being singletons. The source material was PBMCs. The sequence came from a woman aged 35 to 49 in good health and CMV-seronegative. The V gene is TRBV5-1, the J gene TRBJ2-1, with D perhaps TRBD1 (5 bases). The CDR3 DNA follows: TGCGCCAGCAGCTTGGGTGGGGCTTCCAATGAGCAGTTCTTC. This gives the protein CASSLGGASNEQFF. Supplemented by reference TRBV5-1 and TRBJ2-1, the full variable domain reads KAGVTQTPRYLIKTRGQQVTLSCSPISGHRSVSWYQQTPGQGLQFLFEYFSETQRNKGNFPGRFSGRQFSNSRSEMNVSTLELGDSALYLCASSLGGASNEQFFGPGTRLTVL.